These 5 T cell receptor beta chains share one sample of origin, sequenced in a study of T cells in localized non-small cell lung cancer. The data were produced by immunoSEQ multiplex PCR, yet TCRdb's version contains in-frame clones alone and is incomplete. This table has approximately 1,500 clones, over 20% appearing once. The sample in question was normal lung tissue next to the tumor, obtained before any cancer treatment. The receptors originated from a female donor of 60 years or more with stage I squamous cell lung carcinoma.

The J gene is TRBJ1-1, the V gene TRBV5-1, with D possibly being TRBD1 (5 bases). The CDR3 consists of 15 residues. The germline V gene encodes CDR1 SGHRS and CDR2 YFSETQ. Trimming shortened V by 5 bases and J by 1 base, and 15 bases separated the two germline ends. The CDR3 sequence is CASRWGGYANTEAFF. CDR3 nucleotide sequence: TGCGCCAGCAGGTGGGGCGGATACGCGAACACTGAAGCTTTCTTT.

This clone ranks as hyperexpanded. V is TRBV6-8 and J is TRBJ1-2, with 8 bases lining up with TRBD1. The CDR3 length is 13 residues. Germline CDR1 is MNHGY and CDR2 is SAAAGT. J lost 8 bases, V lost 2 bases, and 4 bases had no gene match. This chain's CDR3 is CASSYQGAVGYTF. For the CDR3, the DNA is TGTGCCAGCAGTTACCAGGGGGCGGTAGGCTACACCTTC.

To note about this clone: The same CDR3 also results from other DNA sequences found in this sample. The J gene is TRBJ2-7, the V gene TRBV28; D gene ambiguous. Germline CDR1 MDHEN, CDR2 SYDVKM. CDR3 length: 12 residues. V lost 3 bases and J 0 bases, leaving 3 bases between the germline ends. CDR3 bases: TGTGCCAGCAGTTTCTCCTCCTACGAGCAGTACTTC. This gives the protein CASSFSSYEQYF.

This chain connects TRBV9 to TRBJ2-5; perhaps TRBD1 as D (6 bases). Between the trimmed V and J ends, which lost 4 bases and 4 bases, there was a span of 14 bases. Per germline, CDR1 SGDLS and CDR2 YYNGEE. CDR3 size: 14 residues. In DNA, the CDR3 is TGTGCCAGCAGCCCGGGACACGGATCAGAGACCCAGTACTTC. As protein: CASSPGHGSETQYF.

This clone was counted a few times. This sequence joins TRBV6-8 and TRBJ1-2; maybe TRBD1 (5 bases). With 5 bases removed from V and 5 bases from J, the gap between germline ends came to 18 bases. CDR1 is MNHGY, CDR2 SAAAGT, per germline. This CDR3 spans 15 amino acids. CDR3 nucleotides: TGTGCCAGCAGTGAGCAGTCCGGGACGGCTTATGGCTACACCTTC. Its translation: CASSEQSGTAYGYTF.